This is a list of T cell receptor beta chains from one sample in a study of T-cell reconstitution after alpha-beta-depleted transplantation in children. MiXCR, run by TCRdb on the PCR reads, gives a single entry per CDR3 protein. The table includes about 58,000 distinct CDR3 sequences, 40% to 45% detected once. The sample here was PBMCs, mostly from graft donor cells, taken 360 days after TCRalphabeta/CD19-depleted stem cell transplant. The receptors here all came from a male patient younger than 18 who had a stem cell transplant for acute lymphoblastic leukemia, so the T cells may come from the graft donor. The CDR3 runs from the conserved cysteine through the conserved F or W. Each record gives: J gene, clone size, D gene, V gene, CDR3 protein, CDR3 DNA. D genes are given only for firm matches. Size is stated for part of the rows, as once, few or many counts, or as a class when the clone is expanded.

TRBJ1-1,.,.,TRBV28,CASSVYRVEAFF,TGTGCCAGCAGTGTCTACAGGGTTGAAGCTTTCTTT
TRBJ2-3,.,.,TRBV12-3/TRBV12-4,CASSFDRRTDTQYF,TGTGCCAGCAGTTTTGACAGGCGCACAGATACGCAGTATTTT
TRBJ2-7,.,.,TRBV5-1,CASSSGQLYEQYF,TGCGCCAGCAGCTCCGGACAGCTTTACGAGCAGTACTTC
TRBJ1-3,.,.,TRBV12-3/TRBV12-4,CASSFVLAGNTIYF,TGTGCCAGCAGTTTTGTTCTAGCCGGGAACACCATATATTTT
TRBJ1-5,once,.,TRBV27,CASSFGGFAGDQPQHF,TGTGCCAGCAGTTTTGGAGGGTTCGCGGGGGATCAGCCCCAGCATTTT
TRBJ1-3,.,TRBD1,TRBV9,CASSVDPYRGLGNTIYF,TGTGCCAGCAGCGTAGACCCCTACAGGGGACTCGGAAACACCATATATTTT
TRBJ2-7,.,.,TRBV4-1,CASSQDSGPGAEQYF,TGCGCCAGCAGCCAAGATTCGGGGCCTGGCGCCGAGCAGTACTTC
TRBJ2-5,.,TRBD1,TRBV25-1,CASSEYRGRETQYF,TGTGCCAGCAGTGAATACAGGGGGCGGGAGACCCAGTACTTC
TRBJ2-7,.,.,TRBV9,CASSVTGGAYEQYF,TGTGCCAGCAGCGTAACAGGGGGGGCCTACGAGCAGTACTTC
TRBJ2-5,few,.,TRBV7-2,CASSAPGSRTQYF,TGTGCCAGCAGCGCCCCGGGCTCCCGGACCCAGTACTTC
TRBJ2-5,few,.,TRBV5-6,CASSFREAFGVETQYF,TGTGCCAGCAGCTTTAGGGAAGCATTCGGGGTGGAGACCCAGTACTTC
TRBJ2-7,.,TRBD2,TRBV6-1,CASPGRRGRSSYEQYF,TGTGCCAGCCCTGGAAGGCGCGGGAGGAGCTCCTACGAGCAGTACTTC
TRBJ2-5,.,TRBD1,TRBV14,CASSQYRDSEKTQYF,TGTGCCAGCAGCCAGTACCGGGACAGTGAAAAGACCCAGTACTTC
TRBJ1-5,few,TRBD1,TRBV12-5,CASGLTHRGDQPQHF,TGTGCTAGTGGTTTGACTCACAGGGGGGATCAGCCCCAGCATTTT
TRBJ2-7,.,.,TRBV20-1,CSARDWAYEQYF,TGCAGTGCTAGAGATTGGGCCTACGAGCAGTACTTC
TRBJ2-7,few,TRBD1,TRBV10-3,CAISDPSPGTGGHYSYEQYF,TGTGCCATCAGTGACCCTAGTCCCGGGACAGGGGGCCATTATTCCTACGAGCAGTACTTC
TRBJ2-1,.,.,TRBV7-2,CASSLDWSSYNEQFF,TGTGCCAGCAGTTTAGACTGGAGCTCCTACAATGAGCAGTTCTTC
TRBJ2-1,.,TRBD2,TRBV5-1,CASSLGPRLAGGSSYNEQFF,TGCGCCAGCAGCTTGGGCCCCAGACTAGCGGGAGGGAGCTCCTACAATGAGCAGTTCTTC
TRBJ2-6,.,.,TRBV7-6,CASSLVRDPFGANVLTF,TGTGCCAGCAGCTTAGTTCGGGATCCTTTTGGGGCCAACGTCCTGACTTTC
TRBJ1-1,few,.,TRBV25-1,CASSEGIRRGAFF,TGTGCCAGCAGTGAAGGAATCCGGCGCGGGGCTTTCTTT
TRBJ2-3,.,TRBD2,TRBV5-1,CASSSLAGLSTDTQYF,TGCGCCAGCAGCTCCTTAGCGGGCCTTAGCACAGATACGCAGTATTTT
TRBJ2-7,.,.,TRBV5-1,CASSLVRGLSYEQYF,TGCGCCAGCAGCTTAGTGCGGGGGCTCTCCTACGAGCAGTACTTC
TRBJ2-2,.,.,TRBV12-3/TRBV12-4,CASSLVPGELFF,TGTGCCAGCAGTTTAGTCCCCGGGGAGCTGTTTTTT
TRBJ2-3,.,.,TRBV7-9,CASPVSGGTDTQYF,TGTGCCAGCCCCGTTTCGGGTGGCACAGATACGCAGTATTTT
TRBJ1-1,.,.,TRBV7-3,CASSLNGGKNTEAFF,TGTGCCAGCAGCTTAAATGGGGGCAAGAACACTGAAGCTTTCTTT
TRBJ2-2,.,TRBD2,TRBV9,CASSFRLAANTGELFF,TGTGCCAGCAGCTTTCGACTAGCGGCGAACACCGGGGAGCTGTTTTTT
TRBJ2-2,few,.,TRBV20-1,CSARHKDNTGELFF,TGCAGTGCTAGACATAAGGACAACACCGGGGAGCTGTTTTTT